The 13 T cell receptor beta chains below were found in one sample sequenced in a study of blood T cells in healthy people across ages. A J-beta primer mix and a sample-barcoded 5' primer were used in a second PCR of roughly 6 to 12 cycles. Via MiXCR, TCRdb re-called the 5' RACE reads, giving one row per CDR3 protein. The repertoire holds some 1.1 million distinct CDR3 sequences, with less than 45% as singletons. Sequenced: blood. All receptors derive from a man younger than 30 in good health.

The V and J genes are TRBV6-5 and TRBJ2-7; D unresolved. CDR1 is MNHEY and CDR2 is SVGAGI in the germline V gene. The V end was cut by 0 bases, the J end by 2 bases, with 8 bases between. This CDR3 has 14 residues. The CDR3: CASSYSAATYEQYF. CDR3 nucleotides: TGTGCCAGCAGTTACTCGGCAGCCACCTACGAGCAGTACTTC.

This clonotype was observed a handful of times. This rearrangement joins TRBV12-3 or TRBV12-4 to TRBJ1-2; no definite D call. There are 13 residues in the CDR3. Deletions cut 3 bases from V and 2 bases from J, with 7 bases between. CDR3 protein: CASSFNLNYGYTF. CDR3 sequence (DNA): TGTGCCAGCAGTTTTAACCTGAACTATGGCTACACCTTC.

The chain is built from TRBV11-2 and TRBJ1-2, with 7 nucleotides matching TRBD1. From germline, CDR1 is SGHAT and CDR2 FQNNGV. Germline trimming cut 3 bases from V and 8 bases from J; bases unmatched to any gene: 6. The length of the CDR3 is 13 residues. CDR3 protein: CASSFTGARGYTF. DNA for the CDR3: TGTGCCAGCAGCTTCACAGGGGCTCGAGGCTACACCTTC.

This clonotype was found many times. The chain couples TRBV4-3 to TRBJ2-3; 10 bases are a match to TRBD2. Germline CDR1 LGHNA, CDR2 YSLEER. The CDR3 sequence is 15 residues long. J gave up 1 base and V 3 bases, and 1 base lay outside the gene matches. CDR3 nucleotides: TGCGCCAGCAGCCACGGGACTAGCGGCACAGATACGCAGTATTTT. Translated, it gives CASSHGTSGTDTQYF.

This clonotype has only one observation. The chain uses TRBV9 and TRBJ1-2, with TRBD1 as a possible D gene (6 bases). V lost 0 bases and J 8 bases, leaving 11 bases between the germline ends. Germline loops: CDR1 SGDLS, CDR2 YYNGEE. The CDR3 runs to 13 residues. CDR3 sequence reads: CASSVVTTGGYTF. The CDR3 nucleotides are TGTGCCAGCAGCGTAGTAACTACAGGGGGCTACACCTTC.

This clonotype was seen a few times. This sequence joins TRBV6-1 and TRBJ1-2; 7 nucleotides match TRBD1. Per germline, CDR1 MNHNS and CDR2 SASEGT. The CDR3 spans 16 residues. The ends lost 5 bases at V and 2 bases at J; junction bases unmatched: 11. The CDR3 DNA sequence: TGTGCCAGCAGTAGAGCTTCAGGGGGAGTAAACTATGGCTACACCTTC. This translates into CASSRASGGVNYGYTF.

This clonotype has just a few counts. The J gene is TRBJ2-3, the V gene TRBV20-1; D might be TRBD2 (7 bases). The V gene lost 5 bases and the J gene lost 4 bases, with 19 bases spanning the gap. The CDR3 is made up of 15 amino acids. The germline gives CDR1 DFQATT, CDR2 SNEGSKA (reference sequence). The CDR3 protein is CSADGGGGESDTQYF. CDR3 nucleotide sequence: TGCAGTGCTGATGGAGGGGGGGGGGAATCAGATACGCAGTATTTT.

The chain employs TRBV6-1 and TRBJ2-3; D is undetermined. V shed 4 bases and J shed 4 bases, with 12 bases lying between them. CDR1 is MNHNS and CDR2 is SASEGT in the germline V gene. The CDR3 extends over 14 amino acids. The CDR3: CASSVDSPPDTQYF. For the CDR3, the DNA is TGTGCCAGCAGTGTAGACTCACCCCCAGATACGCAGTATTTT.

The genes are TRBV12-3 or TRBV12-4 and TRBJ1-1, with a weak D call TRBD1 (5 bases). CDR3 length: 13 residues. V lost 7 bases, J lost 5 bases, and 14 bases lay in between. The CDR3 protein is CASTALGGTEAFF. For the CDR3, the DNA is TGTGCCAGCACCGCCTTGGGGGGAACTGAAGCTTTCTTT.

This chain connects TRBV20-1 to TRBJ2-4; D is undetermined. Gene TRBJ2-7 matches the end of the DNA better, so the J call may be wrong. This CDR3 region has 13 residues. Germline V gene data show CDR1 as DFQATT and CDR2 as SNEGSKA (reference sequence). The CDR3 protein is CSAPSKWPYEQYF. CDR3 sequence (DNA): TGCAGTGCTCCTTCGAAGTGGCCCTACGAGCAGTACTTC.

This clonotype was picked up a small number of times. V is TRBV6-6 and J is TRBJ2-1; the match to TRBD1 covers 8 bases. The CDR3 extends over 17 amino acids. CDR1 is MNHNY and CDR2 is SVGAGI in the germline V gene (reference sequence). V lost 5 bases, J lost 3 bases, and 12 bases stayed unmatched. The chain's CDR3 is CASSHTWDRRIYNEQFF. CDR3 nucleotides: TGTGCCAGCAGTCACACTTGGGACAGGAGAATCTACAATGAGCAGTTCTTC.

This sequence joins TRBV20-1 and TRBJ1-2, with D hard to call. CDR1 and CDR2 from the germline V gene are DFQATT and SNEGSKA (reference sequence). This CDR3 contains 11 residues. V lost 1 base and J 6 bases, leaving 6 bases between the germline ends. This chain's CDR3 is CSARAADGYTF. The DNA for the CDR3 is TGCAGTGCTAGAGCGGCGGATGGCTACACCTTC.

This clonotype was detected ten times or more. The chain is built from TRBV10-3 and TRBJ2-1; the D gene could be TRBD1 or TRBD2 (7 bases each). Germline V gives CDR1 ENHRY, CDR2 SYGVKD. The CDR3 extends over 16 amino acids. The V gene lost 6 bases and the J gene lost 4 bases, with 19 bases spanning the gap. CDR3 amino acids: CAIRNRGDSTYNEQFF. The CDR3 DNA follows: TGTGCCATCAGAAACCGGGGGGACAGTACATACAATGAGCAGTTCTTC.